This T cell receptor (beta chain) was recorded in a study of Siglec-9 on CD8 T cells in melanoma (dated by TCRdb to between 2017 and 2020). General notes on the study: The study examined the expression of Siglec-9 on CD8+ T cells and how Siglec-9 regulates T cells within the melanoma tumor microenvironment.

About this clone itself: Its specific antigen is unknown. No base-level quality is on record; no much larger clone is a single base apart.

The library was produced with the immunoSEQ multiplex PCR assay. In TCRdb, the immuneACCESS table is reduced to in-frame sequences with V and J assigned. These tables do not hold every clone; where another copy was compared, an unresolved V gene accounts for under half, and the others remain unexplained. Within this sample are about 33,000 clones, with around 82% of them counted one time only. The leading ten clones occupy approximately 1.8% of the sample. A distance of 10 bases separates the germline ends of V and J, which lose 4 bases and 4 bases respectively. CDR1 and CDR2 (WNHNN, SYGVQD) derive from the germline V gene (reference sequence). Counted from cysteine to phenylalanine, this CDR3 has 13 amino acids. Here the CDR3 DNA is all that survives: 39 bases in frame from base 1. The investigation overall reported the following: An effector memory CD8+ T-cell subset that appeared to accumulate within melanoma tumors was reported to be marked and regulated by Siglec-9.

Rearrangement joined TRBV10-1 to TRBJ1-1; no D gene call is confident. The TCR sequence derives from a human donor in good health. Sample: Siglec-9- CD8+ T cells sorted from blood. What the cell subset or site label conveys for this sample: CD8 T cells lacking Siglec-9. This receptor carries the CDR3 CASSVRGSTEAFF. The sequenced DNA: TGCGCCAGCAGTGTTCGGGGATCCACTGAAGCTTTCTTT.